The T cell receptor (beta chain) under discussion was sequenced for a study of glioma-infiltrating T cells. Findings and limits, study-wide: CDR3 overlap between tissue and blood was very small. Above-expected tissue-blood divergence occurred in all gliomas, most in low-grade ones.

This clonotype appeared many times. Its specificity is unknown. Using RNA template, CDR3s of TCR alpha and beta were amplified with iRepertoire arm-PCR. For one-step reverse transcription and amplification, roughly 95-450 ng of tissue mRNA or PBMC total RNA was used. In TCRdb, the multiplex PCR reads were re-called with MiXCR into one record per CDR3 protein. Of roughly 200,000 distinct CDR3 sequences in the sample, 43% are singletons; the top ten hold around 5.3%. Per the germline V gene, CDR1 is MNHNS and CDR2 is SASEGT. V lost 8 bases and J 2 bases, leaving 17 bases between the germline ends. The CDR3 has 15 amino acids.

The specimen was glioma tissue, nonneoplastic brain tissue, or PBMCs (not recorded which). The rearrangement joins TRBV6-1 to TRBJ2-3; weak D call: TRBD2 (5 bases). The receptor was isolated from a human donor with low-grade glioma or glioblastoma, undergoing nonglioma brain surgery, or in good health (not recorded which). CDR3 protein: CASLGSSRVTDTQYF. CDR3 in DNA: TGTGCCAGCCTGGGTTCTAGCAGAGTCACAGATACGCAGTATTTT.